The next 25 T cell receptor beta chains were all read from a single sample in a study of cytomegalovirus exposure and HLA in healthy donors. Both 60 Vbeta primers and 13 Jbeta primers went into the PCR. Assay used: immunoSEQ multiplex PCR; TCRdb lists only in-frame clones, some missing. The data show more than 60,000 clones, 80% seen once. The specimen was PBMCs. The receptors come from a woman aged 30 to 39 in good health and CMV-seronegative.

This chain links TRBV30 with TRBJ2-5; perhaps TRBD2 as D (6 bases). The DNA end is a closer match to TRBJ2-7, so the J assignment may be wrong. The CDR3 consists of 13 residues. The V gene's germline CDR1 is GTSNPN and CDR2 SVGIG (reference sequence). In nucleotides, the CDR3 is TGTGCCTGGAGTAAGACGGGAGCCCACGAGCAGTACTTC. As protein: CAWSKTGAHEQYF.

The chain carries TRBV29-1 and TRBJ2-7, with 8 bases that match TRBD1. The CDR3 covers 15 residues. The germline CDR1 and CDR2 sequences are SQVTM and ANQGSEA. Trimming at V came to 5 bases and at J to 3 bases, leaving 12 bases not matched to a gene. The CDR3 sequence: CSVLSDRGALYEQYF. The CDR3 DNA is TGCAGCGTTCTGTCTGACAGGGGCGCTCTCTACGAGCAGTACTTC.

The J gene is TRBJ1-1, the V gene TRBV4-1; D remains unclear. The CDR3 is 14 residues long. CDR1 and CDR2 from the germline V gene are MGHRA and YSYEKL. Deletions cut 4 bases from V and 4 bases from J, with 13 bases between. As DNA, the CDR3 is TGCGCCAGCAGCCTTAGTGCGGGAGCCACTGAAGCTTTCTTT. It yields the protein CASSLSAGATEAFF.

The chain's CDR3 is CASSRDRVRYEQYF. The CDR3 nucleotides read TGTGCCAGCAGCCGGGACAGGGTGAGATACGAGCAGTACTTC. The chain recombines TRBV14 with TRBJ2-7; 9 bases line up with TRBD1. Germline V lookup: CDR1 SGHDN, CDR2 FVKESK. Germline trimming cut 4 bases from V and 4 bases from J; bases unmatched to any gene: 5. The CDR3 sequence is 14 residues long. Supplemented by reference TRBV14 and TRBJ2-7, the full variable domain reads EAGVTQFPSHSVIEKGQTVTLRCDPISGHDNLYWYRRVMGKEIKFLLHFVKESKQDESGMPNNRFLAERTGGTYSTLKVQPAELEDSGVYFCASSRDRVRYEQYFGPGTRLTVT.

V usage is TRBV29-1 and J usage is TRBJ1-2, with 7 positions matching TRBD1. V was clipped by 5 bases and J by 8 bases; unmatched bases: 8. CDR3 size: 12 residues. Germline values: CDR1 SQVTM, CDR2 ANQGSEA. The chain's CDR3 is CSVMSQGNGYTF. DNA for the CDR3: TGCAGCGTTATGTCACAGGGGAACGGCTACACCTTC.

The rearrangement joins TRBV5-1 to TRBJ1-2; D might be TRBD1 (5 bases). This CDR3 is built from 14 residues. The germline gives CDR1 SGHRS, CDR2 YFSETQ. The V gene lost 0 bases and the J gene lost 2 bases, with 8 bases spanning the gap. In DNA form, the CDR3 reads TGCGCCAGCAGCTTGGAAGCAGGGAACTATGGCTACACCTTC. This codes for CASSLEAGNYGYTF.

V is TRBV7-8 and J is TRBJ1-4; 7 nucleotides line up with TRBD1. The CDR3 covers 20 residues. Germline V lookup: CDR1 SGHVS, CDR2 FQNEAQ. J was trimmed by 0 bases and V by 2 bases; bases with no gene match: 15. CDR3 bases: TGTGCCAGCAGCTTATTCGAAGGGACAGCGAGCTCTGCAACTAATGAAAAACTGTTTTTT. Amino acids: CASSLFEGTASSATNEKLFF.

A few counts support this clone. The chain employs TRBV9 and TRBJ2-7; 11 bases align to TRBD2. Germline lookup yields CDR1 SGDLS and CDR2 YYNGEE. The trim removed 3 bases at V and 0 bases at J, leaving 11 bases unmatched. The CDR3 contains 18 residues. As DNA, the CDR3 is TGTGCCAGCAGCGCCGGACTAGCGGGTGCGACTAGCTCCTACGAGCAGTACTTC. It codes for CASSAGLAGATSSYEQYF.

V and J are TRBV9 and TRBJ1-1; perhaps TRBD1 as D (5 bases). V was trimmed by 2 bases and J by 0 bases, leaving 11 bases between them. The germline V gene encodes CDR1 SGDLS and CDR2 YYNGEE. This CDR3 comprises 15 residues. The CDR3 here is CASSVSGNLNTEAFF. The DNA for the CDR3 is TGTGCCAGCAGCGTTTCAGGGAATTTGAACACTGAAGCTTTCTTT.

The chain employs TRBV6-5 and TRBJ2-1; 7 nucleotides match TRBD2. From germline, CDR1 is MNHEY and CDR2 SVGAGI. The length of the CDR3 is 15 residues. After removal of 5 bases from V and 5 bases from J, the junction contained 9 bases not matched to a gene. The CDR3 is CASSRSGGSNNEQFF. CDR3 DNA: TGTGCCAGCAGTAGGTCTGGCGGGAGCAACAATGAGCAGTTCTTC.

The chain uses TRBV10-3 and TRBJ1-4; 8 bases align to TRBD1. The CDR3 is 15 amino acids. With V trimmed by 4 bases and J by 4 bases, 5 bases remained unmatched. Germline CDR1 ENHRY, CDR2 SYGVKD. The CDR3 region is CAISGGQGVNEKLFF. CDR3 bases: TGTGCCATCAGTGGCGGACAGGGCGTTAATGAAAAACTGTTTTTT.

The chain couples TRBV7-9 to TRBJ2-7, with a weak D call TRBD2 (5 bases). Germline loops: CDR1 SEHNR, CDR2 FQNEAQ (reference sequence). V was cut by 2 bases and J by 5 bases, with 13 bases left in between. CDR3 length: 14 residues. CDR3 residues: CASSLQGRGHEQYF. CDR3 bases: TGTGCCAGCAGCTTACAAGGCCGCGGGCACGAGCAGTACTTC.

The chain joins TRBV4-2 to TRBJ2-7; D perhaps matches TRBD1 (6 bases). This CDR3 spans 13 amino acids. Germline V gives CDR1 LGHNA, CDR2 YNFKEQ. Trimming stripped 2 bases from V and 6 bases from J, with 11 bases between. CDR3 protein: CASSQKQGTEQYF. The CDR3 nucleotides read TGTGCCAGCAGCCAAAAACAGGGTACCGAGCAGTACTTC.

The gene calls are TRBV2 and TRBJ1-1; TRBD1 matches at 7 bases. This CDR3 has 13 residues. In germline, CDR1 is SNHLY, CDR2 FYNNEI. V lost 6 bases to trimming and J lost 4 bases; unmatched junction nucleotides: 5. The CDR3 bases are TGTGCCAGCAGCCGGGACAGACTCACTGAAGCTTTCTTT. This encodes CASSRDRLTEAFF.

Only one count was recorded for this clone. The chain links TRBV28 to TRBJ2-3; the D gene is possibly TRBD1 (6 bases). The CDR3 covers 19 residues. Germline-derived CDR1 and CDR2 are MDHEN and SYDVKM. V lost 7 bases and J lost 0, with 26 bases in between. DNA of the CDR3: TGTGCCAGCATTCAGGGGCCCCCATCTTCCCGACTTAGCACAGATACGCAGTATTTT. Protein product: CASIQGPPSSRLSTDTQYF. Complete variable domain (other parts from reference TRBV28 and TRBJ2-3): DVKVTQSSRYLVKRTGEKVFLECVQDMDHENMFWYRQDPGLGLRLIYFSYDVKMKEKGDIPEGYSVSREKKERFSLILESASTNQTSMYLCASIQGPPSSRLSTDTQYFGPGTRLTVL.

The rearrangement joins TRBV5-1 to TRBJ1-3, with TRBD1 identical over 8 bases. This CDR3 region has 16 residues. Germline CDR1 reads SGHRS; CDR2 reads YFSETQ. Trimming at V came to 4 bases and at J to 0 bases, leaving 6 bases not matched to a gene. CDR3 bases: TGCGCCAGCAGCCGCGACAGGGGATTCTCTGGAAACACCATATATTTT. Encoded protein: CASSRDRGFSGNTIYF.

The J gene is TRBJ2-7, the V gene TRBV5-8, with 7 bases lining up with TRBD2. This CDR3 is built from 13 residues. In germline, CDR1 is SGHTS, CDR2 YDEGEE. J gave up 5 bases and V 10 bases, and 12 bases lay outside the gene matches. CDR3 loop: CAQLRREKDEQYF. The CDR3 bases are TGTGCCCAGCTCCGGCGGGAGAAAGACGAGCAGTACTTC. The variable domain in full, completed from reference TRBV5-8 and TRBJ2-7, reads EAGVTQSPTHLIKTRGQQATLRCSPISGHTSVYWYQQALGLGLQFLLWYDEGEERNRGNFPPRFSGRQFPNYSSELNVNALELEDSALYLCAQLRREKDEQYFGPGTRLTVT.

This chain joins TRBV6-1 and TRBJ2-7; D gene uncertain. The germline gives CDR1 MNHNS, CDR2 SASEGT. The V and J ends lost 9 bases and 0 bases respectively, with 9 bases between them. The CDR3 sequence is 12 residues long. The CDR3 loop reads CARAESSYEQYF. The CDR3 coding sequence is TGTGCCAGGGCGGAAAGCTCCTACGAGCAGTACTTC.

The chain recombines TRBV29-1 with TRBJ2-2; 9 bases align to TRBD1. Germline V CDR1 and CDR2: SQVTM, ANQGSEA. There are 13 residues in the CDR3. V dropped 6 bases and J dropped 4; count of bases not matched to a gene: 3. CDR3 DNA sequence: TGCAGCGTGGGACAGGGCAGCACCGGGGAGCTGTTTTTT. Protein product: CSVGQGSTGELFF.

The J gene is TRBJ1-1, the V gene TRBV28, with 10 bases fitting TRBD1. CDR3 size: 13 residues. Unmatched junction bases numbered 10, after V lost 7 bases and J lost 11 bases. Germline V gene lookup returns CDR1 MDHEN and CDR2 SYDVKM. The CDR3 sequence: CASTIPPGQGAFF. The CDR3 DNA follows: TGTGCCAGCACCATACCCCCGGGACAGGGGGCTTTCTTT.

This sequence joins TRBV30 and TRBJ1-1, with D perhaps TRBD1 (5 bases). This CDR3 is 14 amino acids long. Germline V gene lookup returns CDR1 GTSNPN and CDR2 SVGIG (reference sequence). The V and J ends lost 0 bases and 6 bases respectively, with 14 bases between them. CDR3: CAWSVQAGRAEAFF. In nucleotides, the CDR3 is TGTGCCTGGAGTGTACAAGCAGGGAGGGCTGAAGCTTTCTTT.

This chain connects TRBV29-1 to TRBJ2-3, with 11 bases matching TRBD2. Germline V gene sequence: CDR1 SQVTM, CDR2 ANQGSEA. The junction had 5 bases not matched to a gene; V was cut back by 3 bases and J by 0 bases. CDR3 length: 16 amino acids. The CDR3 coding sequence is TGCAGCGTTGAGGGGACTAGCGGAGCTAGCACAGATACGCAGTATTTT. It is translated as CSVEGTSGASTDTQYF.

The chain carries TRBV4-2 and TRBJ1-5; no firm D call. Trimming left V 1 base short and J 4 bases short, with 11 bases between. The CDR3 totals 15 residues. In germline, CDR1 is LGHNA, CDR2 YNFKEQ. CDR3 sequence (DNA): TGTGCCAGCAGCCAAGGGTACGGGGATAATCAGCCCCAGCATTTT. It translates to CASSQGYGDNQPQHF.

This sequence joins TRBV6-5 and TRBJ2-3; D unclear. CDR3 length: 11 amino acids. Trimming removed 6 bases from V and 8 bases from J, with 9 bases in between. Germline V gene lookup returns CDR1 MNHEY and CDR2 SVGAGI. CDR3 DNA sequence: TGTGCCAGCAGCCATTCGGGTACGCAGTATTTT. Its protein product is CASSHSGTQYF.

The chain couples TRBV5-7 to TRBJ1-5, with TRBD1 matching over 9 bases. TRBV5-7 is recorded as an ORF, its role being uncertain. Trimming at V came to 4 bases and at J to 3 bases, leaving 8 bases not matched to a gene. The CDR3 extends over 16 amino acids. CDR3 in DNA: TGTGCCAGCAGCATAGACAGGGGGGACTCCAATCAGCCCCAGCATTTT. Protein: CASSIDRGDSNQPQHF.